The source of this T cell receptor (beta chain) is a study of beta chain features in type 1 diabetes. What was sequenced were expressed TCRB transcripts, since all of the isolated RNA had been reverse transcribed. Using immunoSEQ multiplex PCR, the repertoire was profiled, and TCRdb retains in-frame clones only, with some absent. The sample includes hundreds of thousands of clones, 12% to 15% of them seen just once. V was pared by 5 bases and J by 5 bases, with 9 bases between. Per the germline V gene, CDR1 is SGHTA and CDR2 is FQGTGA. The CDR3 extends over 13 amino acids. This receptor was identified in a young man in good health. The sample was central memory CD4+ T cells from blood. The chain carries TRBV7-3 and TRBJ2-2; D unclear. The CDR3 bases are TGTGCCAGCAGCGGAACCTATACCGGGGAGCTGTTTTTT. This sequence encodes CASSGTYTGELFF.